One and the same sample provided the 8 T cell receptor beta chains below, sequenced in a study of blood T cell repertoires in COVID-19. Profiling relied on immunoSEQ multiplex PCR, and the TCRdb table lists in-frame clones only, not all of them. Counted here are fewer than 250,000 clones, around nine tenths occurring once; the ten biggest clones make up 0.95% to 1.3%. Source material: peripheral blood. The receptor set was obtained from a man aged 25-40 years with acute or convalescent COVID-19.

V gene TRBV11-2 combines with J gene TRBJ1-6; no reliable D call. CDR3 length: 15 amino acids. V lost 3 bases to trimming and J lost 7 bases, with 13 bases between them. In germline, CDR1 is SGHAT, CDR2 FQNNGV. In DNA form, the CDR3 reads TGTGCCAGCAGCTTGACCGACGGGGTAAATTCACCCCTCCACTTT. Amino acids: CASSLTDGVNSPLHF.

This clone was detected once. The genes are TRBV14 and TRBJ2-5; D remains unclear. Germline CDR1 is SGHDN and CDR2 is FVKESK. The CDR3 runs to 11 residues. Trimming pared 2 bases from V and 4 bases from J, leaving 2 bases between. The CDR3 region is CASSQRETQYF. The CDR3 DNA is TGTGCCAGCAGCCAACGAGAGACCCAGTACTTC.

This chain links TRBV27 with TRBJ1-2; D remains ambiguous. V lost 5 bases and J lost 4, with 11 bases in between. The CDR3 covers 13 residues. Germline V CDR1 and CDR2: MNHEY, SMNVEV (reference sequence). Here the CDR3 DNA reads TGTGCCAGCAGTAGAAGCTCGGGCTATGGCTACACCTTC. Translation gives CASSRSSGYGYTF.

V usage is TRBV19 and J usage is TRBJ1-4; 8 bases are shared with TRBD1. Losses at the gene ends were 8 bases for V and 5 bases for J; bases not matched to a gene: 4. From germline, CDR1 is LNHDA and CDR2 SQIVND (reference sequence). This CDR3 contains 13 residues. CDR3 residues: CASGDRWNEKLFF. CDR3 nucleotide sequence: TGTGCCAGTGGGGACAGGTGGAATGAAAAACTGTTTTTT.

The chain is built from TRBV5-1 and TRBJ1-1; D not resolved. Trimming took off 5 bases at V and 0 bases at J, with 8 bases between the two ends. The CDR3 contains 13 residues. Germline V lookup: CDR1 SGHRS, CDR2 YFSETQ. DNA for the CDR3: TGCGCCAGCAGTGGGAGCATGAACACTGAAGCTTTCTTT. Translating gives CASSGSMNTEAFF.

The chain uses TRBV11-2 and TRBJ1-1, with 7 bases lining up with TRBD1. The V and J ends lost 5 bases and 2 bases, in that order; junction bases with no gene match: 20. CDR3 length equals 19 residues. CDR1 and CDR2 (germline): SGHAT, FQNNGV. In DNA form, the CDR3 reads TGTGCCAGCAGCCCGGGCCCCCCACAGGGGTCGATTGTAAACACTGAAGCTTTCTTT. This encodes CASSPGPPQGSIVNTEAFF.

CDR3 coding DNA: TGTGCCAGCAGTGAAGTCAGCTCTGGAAACACCATATATTTT. Encoded protein: CASSEVSSGNTIYF. The V call is TRBV6-1, the J call TRBJ1-3, with D uncertain. The CDR3 is 14 residues long. V was clipped by 1 base and J by 0 bases, with 4 bases between them. Germline CDR1 reads MNHNS; CDR2 reads SASEGT.

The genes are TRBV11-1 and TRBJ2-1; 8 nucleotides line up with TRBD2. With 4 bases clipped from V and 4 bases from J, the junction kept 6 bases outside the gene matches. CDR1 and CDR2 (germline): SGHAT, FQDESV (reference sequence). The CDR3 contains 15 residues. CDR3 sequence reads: CASSYNAGGYNEQFF. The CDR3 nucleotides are TGTGCCAGCAGCTACAACGCGGGGGGATACAATGAGCAGTTCTTC.